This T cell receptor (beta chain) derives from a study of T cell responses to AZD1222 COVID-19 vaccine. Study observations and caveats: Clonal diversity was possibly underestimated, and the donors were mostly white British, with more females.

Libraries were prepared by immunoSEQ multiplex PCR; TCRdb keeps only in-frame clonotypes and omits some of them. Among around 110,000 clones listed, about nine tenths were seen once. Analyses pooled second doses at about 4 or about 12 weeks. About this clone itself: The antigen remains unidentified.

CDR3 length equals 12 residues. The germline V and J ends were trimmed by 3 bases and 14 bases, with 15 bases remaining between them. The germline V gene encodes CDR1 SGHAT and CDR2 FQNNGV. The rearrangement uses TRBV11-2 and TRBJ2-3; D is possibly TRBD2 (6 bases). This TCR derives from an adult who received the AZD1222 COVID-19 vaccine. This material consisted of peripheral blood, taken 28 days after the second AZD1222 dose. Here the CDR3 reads CASSFAGRLRYF. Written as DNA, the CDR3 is TGTGCCAGCAGCTTTGCAGGGAGGCTTCGGTATTTT.